This T cell receptor beta chain was identified in a study of cytomegalovirus exposure and HLA in healthy donors. PCR employed 60 Vbeta and 13 Jbeta primers. Measured with immunoSEQ multiplex PCR; TCRdb has only the in-frame clones, and not every one. This sample has roughly 150,000 clones, with around 72% found just once. This CDR3 contains 13 residues. Germline V gene lookup returns CDR1 MNHEY and CDR2 SVGAGI. Between the trimmed V and J ends, which lost 2 bases and 10 bases, there was a span of 14 bases. The source material was PBMCs. V usage is TRBV6-5 and J usage is TRBJ1-1; D might be TRBD1 (5 bases). The source of this sequence is a middle-aged woman in good health and CMV-seropositive. The CDR3 protein is CASSYERRGGAFF. The CDR3 DNA is TGTGCCAGCAGTTACGAGCGGAGGGGAGGAGCTTTCTTT.